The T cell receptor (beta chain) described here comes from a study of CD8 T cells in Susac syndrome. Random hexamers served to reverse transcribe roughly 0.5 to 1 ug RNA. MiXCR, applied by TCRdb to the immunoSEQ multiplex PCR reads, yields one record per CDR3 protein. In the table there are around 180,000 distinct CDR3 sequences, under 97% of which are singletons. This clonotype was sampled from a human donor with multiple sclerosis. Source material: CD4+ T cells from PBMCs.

This chain's CDR3 is CSVAPGMSGANVLTF. The CDR3 bases are TGCAGCGTTGCCCCAGGGATGTCTGGGGCCAACGTCCTGACTTTC. This chain joins TRBV29-1 and TRBJ2-6, with D perhaps TRBD1 (5 bases). Germline CDR1 reads SQVTM; CDR2 reads ANQGSEA. The CDR3 is made up of 15 amino acids. Trimming shortened V by 4 bases and J by 1 base, and 11 bases separated the two germline ends.